Reported below is one T cell receptor (beta chain). Its matching antigen is unknown. This entry is derived from a study of regulatory T cells in long-lasting Graves disease. The study, taken as a whole, reports: Peripheral blood, not thyroid tissue, was the sole material studied.

Time point meaning: persistent/refractory GD, antithyroid drugs over 5 years with positive TRAb. Researchers made the TCR library from RNA that was extracted from PBMCs. Staff drew nine milliliters of peripheral blood into EDTA tubes. V lost 5 bases to trimming and J lost 5 bases, with 16 bases between them. The germline V gene encodes CDR1 PRHDT and CDR2 FYEKMQ (reference sequence). This CDR3 spans 14 amino acids. Sequencing libraries for TCR beta were prepared with iRepertoire HTBI primers and Arm-PCR of CDR3 regions. TCRdb redid the calling of the multiplex PCR reads with MiXCR, one entry per CDR3 protein. The sample holds roughly 500,000 distinct CDR3 sequences, 20% to 25% seen once.

The genes are TRBV13 and TRBJ2-7; a possible D gene is TRBD1 (5 bases). The input for sequencing was peripheral blood mononuclear cells (PBMCs), taken when the disease was refractory, from a patient treated with antithyroid drugs. This clonotype originated in a female donor with Graves disease. CDR3 sequence: CASSADSSKNEQYF. In DNA form, the CDR3 reads TGTGCCAGCAGCGCCGACAGTAGTAAGAACGAGCAGTACTTC. Variable domain in full (rest from reference TRBV13 and TRBJ2-7): AAGVIQSPRHLIKEKRETATLKCYPIPRHDTVYWYQQGPGQDPQFLISFYEKMQSDKGSIPDRFSAQQFSDYHSELNMSSLELGDSALYFCASSADSSKNEQYFGPGTRLTVT.